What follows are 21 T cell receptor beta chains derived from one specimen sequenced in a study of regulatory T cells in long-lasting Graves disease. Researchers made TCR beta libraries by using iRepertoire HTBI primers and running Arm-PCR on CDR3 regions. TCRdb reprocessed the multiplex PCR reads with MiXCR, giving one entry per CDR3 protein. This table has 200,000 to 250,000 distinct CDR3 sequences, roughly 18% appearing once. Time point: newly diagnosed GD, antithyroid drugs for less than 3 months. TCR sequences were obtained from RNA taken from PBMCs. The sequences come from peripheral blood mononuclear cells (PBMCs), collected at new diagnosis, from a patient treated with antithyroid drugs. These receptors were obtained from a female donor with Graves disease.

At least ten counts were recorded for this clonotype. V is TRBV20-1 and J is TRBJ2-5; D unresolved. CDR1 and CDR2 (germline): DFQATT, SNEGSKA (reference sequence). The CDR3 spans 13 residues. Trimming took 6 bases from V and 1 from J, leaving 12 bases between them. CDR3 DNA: TGCAGTGCCTGCGACATATCCCAAGAGACCCAGTACTTC. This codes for CSACDISQETQYF.

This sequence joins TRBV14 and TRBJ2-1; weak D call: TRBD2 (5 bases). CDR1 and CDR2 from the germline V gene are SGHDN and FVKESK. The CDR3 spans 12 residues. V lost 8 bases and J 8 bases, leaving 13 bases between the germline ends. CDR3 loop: CASGLLRDEQFF. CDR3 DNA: TGTGCCAGCGGATTACTGAGGGATGAGCAGTTCTTC.

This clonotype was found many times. The chain's CDR3 is CSASGDSTDTQYF. The CDR3 DNA reads as TGCAGTGCTAGTGGAGATAGCACAGATACGCAGTATTTT. The chain links TRBV20-1 to TRBJ2-3, with D unclear. The germline V gene encodes CDR1 DFQATT and CDR2 SNEGSKA (reference sequence). The V end was cut by 3 bases, the J end by 0 bases, with 7 bases between. CDR3 size: 13 residues.

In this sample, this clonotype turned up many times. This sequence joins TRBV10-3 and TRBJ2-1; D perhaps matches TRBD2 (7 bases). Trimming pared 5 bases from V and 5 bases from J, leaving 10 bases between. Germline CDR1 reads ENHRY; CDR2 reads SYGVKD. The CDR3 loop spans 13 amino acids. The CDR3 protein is CAISWGGHNEQFF. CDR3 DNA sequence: TGTGCCATCAGTTGGGGGGGCCACAATGAGCAGTTCTTC.

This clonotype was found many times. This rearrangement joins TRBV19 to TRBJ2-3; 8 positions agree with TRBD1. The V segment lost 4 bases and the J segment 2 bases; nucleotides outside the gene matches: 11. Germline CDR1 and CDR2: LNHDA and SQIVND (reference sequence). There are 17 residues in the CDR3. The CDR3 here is CASSRIVGTGPTDTQYF. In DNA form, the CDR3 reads TGTGCCAGTAGTAGAATTGTGGGGACAGGACCCACAGATACGCAGTATTTT.

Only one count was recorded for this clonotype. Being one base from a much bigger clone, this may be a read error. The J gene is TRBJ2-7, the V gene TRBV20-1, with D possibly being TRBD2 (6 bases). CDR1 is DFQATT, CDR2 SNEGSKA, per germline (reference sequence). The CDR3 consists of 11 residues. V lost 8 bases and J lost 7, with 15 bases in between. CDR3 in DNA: TGCAGTATCGGACGGGGGATGGAGCAGTACTTC. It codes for CSIGRGMEQYF.

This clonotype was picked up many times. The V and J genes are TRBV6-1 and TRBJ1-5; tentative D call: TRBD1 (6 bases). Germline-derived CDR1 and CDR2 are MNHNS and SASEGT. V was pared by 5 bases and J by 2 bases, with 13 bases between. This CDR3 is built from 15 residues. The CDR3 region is CASSPRGYGNQPQHF. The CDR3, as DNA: TGTGCCAGCAGTCCAAGGGGGTACGGCAATCAGCCCCAGCATTTT.

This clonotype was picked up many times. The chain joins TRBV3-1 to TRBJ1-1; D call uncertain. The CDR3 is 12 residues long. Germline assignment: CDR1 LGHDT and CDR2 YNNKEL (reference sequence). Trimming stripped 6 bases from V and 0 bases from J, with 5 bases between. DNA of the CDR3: TGTGCCAGCAGGGGCATGAACACTGAAGCTTTCTTT. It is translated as CASRGMNTEAFF. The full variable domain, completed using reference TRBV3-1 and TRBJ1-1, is DTAVSQTPKYLVTQMGNDKSIKCEQNLGHDTMYWYKQDSKKFLKIMFSYNNKELIINETVPNRFSPKSPDKAHLNLHINSLELGDSAVYFCASRGMNTEAFFGQGTRLTVV.

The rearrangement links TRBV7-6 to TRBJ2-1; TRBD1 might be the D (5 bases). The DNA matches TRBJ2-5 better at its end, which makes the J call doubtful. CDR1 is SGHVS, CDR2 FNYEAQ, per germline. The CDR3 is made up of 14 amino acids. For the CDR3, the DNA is TGTGCCAGCAGTTTACCCCAGGGTCCAGAGACCCAGTACTTC. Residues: CASSLPQGPETQYF.

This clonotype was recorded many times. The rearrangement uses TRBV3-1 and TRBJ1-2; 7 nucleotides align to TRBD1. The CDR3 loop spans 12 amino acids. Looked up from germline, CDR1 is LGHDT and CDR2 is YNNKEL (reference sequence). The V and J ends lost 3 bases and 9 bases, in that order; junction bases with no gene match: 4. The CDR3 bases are TGTGCCAGCAGCCACACAGGGGAGAGCTACACCTTC. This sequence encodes CASSHTGESYTF.

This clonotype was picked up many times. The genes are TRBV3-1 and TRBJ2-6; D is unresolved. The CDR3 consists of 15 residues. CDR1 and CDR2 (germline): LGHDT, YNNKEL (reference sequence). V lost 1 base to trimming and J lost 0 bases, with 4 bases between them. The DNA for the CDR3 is TGTGCCAGCAGCCAAGCGGCCTCTGGGGCCAACGTCCTGACTTTC. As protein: CASSQAASGANVLTF.

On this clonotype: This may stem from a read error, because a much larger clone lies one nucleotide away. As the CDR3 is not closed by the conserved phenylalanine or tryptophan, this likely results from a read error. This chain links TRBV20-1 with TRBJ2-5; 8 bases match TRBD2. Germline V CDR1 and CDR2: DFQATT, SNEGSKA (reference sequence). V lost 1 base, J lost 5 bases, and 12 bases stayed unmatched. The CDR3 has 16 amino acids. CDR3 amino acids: CSARVGGTRARETQYL. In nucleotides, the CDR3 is TGCAGTGCTAGAGTCGGGGGGACTAGGGCCCGGGAGACCCAGTACTTG.

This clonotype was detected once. The CDR3 DNA follows: TGTGCCAGCAGCCTCCCCGGGACTAGCGGGGGAGCCACAGATACGCAGTATTTT. As protein: CASSLPGTSGGATDTQYF. The chain is built from TRBV28 and TRBJ2-3; 14 bases align to TRBD2. The CDR3 sequence is 18 residues long. The V gene end was trimmed by 6 bases and the J gene end by 2 bases; junction bases not matched to a gene: 10. Germline V lookup: CDR1 MDHEN, CDR2 SYDVKM.

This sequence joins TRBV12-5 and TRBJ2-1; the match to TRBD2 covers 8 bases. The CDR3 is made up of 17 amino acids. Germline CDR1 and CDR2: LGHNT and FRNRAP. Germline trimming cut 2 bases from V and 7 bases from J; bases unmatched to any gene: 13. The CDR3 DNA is TGTGCTAGTGGTTTGATCCTAGCGGGCACGTCCTGGAATGAGCAGTTCTTC. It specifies CASGLILAGTSWNEQFF.

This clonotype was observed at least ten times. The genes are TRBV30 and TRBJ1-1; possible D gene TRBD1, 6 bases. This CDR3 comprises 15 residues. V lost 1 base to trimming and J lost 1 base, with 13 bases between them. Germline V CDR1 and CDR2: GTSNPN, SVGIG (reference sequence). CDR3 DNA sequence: TGTGCCTGGAGTGGTGTGAGGACAGCGAACACTGAAGCTTTCTTT. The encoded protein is CAWSGVRTANTEAFF.

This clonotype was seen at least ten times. The CDR3: CASSLTATPGPRGRGYTF. Written as DNA, the CDR3 is TGTGCCAGTAGTTTAACGGCGACCCCGGGCCCCCGGGGCCGCGGCTACACCTTC. The chain links TRBV19 to TRBJ1-2, with a weak D call TRBD1 (5 bases). Germline V gene lookup returns CDR1 LNHDA and CDR2 SQIVND (reference sequence). This CDR3 has 18 amino acids. The V end lost 5 bases, the J end lost 8 bases, and 30 bases lay between the germline ends.

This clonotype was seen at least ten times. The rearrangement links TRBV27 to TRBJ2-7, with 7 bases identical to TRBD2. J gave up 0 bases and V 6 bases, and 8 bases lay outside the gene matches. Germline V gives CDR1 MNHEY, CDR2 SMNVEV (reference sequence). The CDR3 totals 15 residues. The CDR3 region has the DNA TGTGCCAGCAGGCGAAGCGGGGCCGGCTCCTACGAGCAGTACTTC. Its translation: CASRRSGAGSYEQYF.

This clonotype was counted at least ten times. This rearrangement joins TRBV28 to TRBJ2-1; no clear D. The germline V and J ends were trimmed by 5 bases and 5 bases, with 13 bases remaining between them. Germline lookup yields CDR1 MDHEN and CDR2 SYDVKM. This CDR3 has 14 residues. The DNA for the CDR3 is TGTGCCAGCAGTCCCACGGCGGCAAACAATGAGCAGTTCTTC. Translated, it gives CASSPTAANNEQFF.

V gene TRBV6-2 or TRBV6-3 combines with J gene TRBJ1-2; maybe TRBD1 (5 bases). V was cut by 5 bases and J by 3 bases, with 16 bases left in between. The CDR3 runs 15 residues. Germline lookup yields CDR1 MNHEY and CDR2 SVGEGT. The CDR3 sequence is CASSAQGFGDYGYTF. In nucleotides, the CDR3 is TGTGCCAGCAGTGCGCAGGGTTTCGGGGACTATGGCTACACCTTC.

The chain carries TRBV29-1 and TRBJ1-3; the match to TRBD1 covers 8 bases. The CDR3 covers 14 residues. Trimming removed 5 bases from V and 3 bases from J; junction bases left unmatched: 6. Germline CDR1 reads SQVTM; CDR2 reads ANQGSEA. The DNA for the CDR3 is TGCAGCGTTCGGGCAGGGGGCTTTGGAAACACCATATATTTT. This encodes CSVRAGGFGNTIYF.

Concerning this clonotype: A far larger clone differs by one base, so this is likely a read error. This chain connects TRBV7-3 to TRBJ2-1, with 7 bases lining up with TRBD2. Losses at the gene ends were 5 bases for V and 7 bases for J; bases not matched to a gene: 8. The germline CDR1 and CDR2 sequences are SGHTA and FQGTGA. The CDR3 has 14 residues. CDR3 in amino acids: CASSPPLGGNEQFF. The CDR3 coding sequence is TGTGCCAGCAGCCCGCCCCTGGGGGGGAATGAGCAGTTCTTC.